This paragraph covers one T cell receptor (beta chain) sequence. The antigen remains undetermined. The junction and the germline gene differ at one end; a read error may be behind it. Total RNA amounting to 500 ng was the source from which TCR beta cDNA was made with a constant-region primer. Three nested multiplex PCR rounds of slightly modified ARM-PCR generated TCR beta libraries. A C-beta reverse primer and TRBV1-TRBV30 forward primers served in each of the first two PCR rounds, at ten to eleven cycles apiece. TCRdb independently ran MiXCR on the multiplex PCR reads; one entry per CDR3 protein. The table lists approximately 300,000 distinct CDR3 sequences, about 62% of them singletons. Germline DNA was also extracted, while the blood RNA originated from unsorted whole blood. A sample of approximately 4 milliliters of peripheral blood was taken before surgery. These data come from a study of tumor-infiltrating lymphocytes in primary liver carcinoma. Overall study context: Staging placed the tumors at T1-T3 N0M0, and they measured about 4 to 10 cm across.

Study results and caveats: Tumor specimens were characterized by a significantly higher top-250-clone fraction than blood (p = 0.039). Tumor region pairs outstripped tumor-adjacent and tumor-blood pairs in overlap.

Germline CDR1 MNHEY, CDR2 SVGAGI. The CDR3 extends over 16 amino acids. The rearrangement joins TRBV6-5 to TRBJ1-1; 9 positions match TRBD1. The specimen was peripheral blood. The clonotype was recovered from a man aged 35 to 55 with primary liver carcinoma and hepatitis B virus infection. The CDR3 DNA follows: TGTGTCAGCAGTTACTCGCGACAGGGGGGAGGAGCTGAAGCTTTCTTT. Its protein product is CVSSYSRQGGGAEAFF.